This T cell receptor (beta chain) was identified during a study of OX40 agonist ivuxolimab in advanced cancers. Background on the whole study: Ivuxolimab was a fully human IgG2 agonistic monoclonal antibody targeting the costimulatory receptor OX40 (CD134). The monotherapy dose-escalation portion (N of about 52 patients) of the phase I ivuxolimab trial is reported in the paper. Prior anti-PD-1, anti-PD-L1 or anti-CTLA-4 therapy was permitted, and 40% to 50% of dose-escalation patients had received checkpoint inhibitors. In the dose-escalation cohort, roughly four fifths of patients were male, and the mean age was roughly 60 years, with a range of roughly 20 to 80. Intravenous ivuxolimab was administered to patients every 2 weeks at six dose levels: 0.01, 0.1, 0.3, 1.5, 3 and 10 mg/kg. Partial responses occurred in three dose-escalation patients, of whom one had hepatocellular carcinoma and two had cutaneous melanoma. The point of sequencing TCRbeta in the periphery was to test whether ivuxolimab changed TCR sequence diversity and drove clonal T-cell expansion. Among the roughly 52 dose-escalation patients, around 20 had hepatocellular carcinoma, some 15 melanoma, 9 renal cell carcinoma and 9 head and neck cancer. Results and caveats for the whole study, not just this receptor: Partial responders in the 0.1-3.0 mg/kg groups had among the lowest normalized peripheral clonal expansion, especially among CD8+ T cells. Low levels of normalized T-cell clonal expansion were also seen in some nonresponding patients. Antigen specificity was not determined for the clonally expanded peripheral T cells. Clonal expansion of both CD4+ and CD8+ blood T cells was observed from baseline to week 6 at doses 0.1 to 3.0 mg/kg. After ivuxolimab, CD8+ T cells had more expanded clones than CD4+ T cells on average.

Genomic DNA was isolated from the sorted cells so that the TCRbeta CDR3 region could be sequenced. The immunoSEQ Assay was used for sequencing of TCRbeta CDR3 regions. What TCRdb holds here is the immuneACCESS table cut down to in-frame rearrangements. Part of the clones is not present; checked against another copy, under half of the missing clones reflect an unresolved V gene, and the others are unexplained. The sample table holds about 49,000 clones, of which around 86% were seen once. The ten biggest clones cover approximately 6.5% of the sample. Including cysteine and phenylalanine, the CDR3 has 18 amino acids. Only the CDR3 DNA is retained, 54 bases long and in frame from the first base. From the germline V gene, CDR1 is SGHAT and CDR2 is FQNNGV. V is pruned by 0 bases and J by 0 bases, leaving 10 bases of the junction without a gene match. The trial excluded patients who had a history of autoimmune disease or who were on systemic immunosuppression. Peripheral blood for TCR sequencing was collected from all dose cohorts at baseline, on cycle 4 day 1, and on cycle 7 day 1. Samples were obtained from an open-label, multicenter, first-in-human phase I dose-escalation trial of ivuxolimab. The trial enrolled adults with locally advanced or metastatic head and neck squamous cell, hepatocellular, melanoma or renal cell carcinoma. Before TCR sequencing, CD4+ T cells and CD8+ T cells from peripheral blood were sorted into separate populations.

Concerning this clone: Its binding antigen is unknown. It has no much larger one-base neighbor in the sample; base qualities were not kept.

The chain links TRBV11-2 with TRBJ2-7; TRBD2 aligns with 8 central bases. This receptor was obtained from an adult with an advanced solid tumor such as melanoma, head and neck, liver or kidney cancer. Specimen: CD4+ or CD8+ T cells sorted from blood, collected in a trial of the OX40 agonist ivuxolimab. CDR3 protein: CASSLDIGASGFSYEQYF. The base sequence is TGTGCCAGCAGCTTAGATATCGGGGCTAGCGGGTTCTCCTACGAGCAGTACTTC.